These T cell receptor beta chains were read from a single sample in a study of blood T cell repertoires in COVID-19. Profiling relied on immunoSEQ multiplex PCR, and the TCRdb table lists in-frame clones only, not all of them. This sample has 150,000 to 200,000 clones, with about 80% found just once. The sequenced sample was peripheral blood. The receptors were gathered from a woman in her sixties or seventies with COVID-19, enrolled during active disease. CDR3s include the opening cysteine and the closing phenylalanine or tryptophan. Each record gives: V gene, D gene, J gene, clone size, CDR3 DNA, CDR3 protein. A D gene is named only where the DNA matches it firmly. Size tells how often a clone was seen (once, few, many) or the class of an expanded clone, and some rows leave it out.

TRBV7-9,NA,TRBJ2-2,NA,TGTGCCAGCAGCGAAGGGCCCAGGGTGGTCGGGGAGCTGTTTTTT,CASSEGPRVVGELFF
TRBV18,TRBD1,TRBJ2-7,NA,TGTGCCAGCTCACCATGGACAGGGGGATCCTACGAGCAGTACTTC,CASSPWTGGSYEQYF
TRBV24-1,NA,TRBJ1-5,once,TGTGCCACCAGTGAACCAGGCTTGGGTCAGCCCCAGCATTTT,CATSEPGLGQPQHF
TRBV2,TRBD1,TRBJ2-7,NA,TGTGCCAGCAGTGAGGAGACAGGGGACTCCTACGAGCAGTACTTC,CASSEETGDSYEQYF
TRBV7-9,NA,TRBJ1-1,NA,TGTGCCAGCAGCTTGTTTTTCGGTAAAAACACTGAAGCTTTCTTT,CASSLFFGKNTEAFF
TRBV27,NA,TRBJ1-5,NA,TGTGCCAGCAGCCTGACGGGGAGCAATCAGCCCCAGCATTTT,CASSLTGSNQPQHF
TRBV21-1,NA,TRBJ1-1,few,TGTGCCAGCAGCAAAGGGGGACAGGGGGATCCCCCCCCTTTCTTT,CASSKGGQGDPPPFF
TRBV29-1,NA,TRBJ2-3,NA,TGCAGCGTTGAAGTTAGAACAGATACGCAGTATTTT,CSVEVRTDTQYF
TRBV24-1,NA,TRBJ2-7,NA,TGTGCCACCAGTGCCCAGGGCTACGAGCAGTACTTC,CATSAQGYEQYF
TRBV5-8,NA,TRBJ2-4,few,TGTGCCAGCAGCTATCCCACAGGGAATGTGGCCAAAAACATTCAGTACTTC,CASSYPTGNVAKNIQYF
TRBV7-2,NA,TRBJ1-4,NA,TGTGCCAGCAGCTTTGACGTCGGAGCTAATGAAAAACTGTTTTTT,CASSFDVGANEKLFF
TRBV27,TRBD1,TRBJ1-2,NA,TGTGCCAGCAGTGCGCGGGGCAGGGGGCGAGGGGCTAGTGGCTACACCTTC,CASSARGRGRGASGYTF
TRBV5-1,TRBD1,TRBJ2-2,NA,TGCGCCAGCAGCTCGGACAGGGCAGGCACCGGGGAGCTGTTTTTT,CASSSDRAGTGELFF
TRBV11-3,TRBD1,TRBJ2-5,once,TGTGCCAGCAGCTTCAGGGGGGAGACCCAGTACTTC,CASSFRGETQYF
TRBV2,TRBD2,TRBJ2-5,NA,TGTGCCAGCAGTGAAGGGGCTAGCGGGGGATTAGAGACCCAGTACTTC,CASSEGASGGLETQYF
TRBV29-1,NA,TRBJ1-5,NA,TGCAGCGTTGGGGGAGGCGATCAGCCCCAGCATTTT,CSVGGGDQPQHF
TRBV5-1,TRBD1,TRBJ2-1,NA,TGCGCCAGCAGCCCGGGGACAGGGGTTAGCTCCTACAATGAGCAGTTCTTC,CASSPGTGVSSYNEQFF
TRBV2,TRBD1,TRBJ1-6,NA,TGTGCCAGCAGCCGGGACAGGGAACCTCCACCCCTCCACTTT,CASSRDREPPPLHF
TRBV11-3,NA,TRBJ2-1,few,TGTGCCAGCAGCCTCACCGGGATACCTTACAATGAGCAGTTCTTC,CASSLTGIPYNEQFF
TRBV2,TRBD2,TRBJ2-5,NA,TGTGCCAGCAGTCGGTCGGGGGGTGCGGAGACCCAGTACTTC,CASSRSGGAETQYF
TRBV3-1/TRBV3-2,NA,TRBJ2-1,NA,TGTGCCAGCAGCCAAGTGGCTTGGGGGGATGAGCAGTTCTTC,CASSQVAWGDEQFF
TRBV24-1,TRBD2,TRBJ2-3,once,TGTGCCACCAGTGCTAGCGGGACTACAGATACGCAGTATTTT,CATSASGTTDTQYF
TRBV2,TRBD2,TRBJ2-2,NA,TGTGCCAGCAGGCGGGACTATTCTACCGGGGAGCTGTTTTTT,CASRRDYSTGELFF
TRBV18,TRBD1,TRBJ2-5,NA,TGTGCCAGCTCATCGATAGACAGGGCCAAAGAGACCCAGTACTTC,CASSSIDRAKETQYF
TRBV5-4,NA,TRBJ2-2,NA,TGTGCCAGCAGCTTACCGGGACAAAACACCGGGGAGCTGTTTTTT,CASSLPGQNTGELFF
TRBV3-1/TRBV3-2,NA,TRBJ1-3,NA,TGTGCCAGCAGCCAGGGCGGGGCAGGGATTCTAAGAAACACCATATATTTT,CASSQGGAGILRNTIYF
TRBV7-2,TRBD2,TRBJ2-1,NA,TGTGCCAGCAGCCAATCGGGACTAGCGGAGGCCAAGCAGTTCTTC,CASSQSGLAEAKQFF
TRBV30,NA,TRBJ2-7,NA,TGTGCCTGGAGAGGATCGTCTAGCAGCTACGAGCAGTACTTC,CAWRGSSSSYEQYF
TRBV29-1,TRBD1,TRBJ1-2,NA,TGCAGCGTCCACAGGGGACAGGACGACCATGGCTACACCTTC,CSVHRGQDDHGYTF
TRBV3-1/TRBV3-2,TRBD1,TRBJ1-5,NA,TGTGCCAGCAGCCTAGGACAGGGGGGTCAGCCCCAGCATTTT,CASSLGQGGQPQHF
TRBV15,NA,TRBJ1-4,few,TGTGCCACCAGCAGAGGGGGGGGCGCGGGACACGAAAAACTGTTTTTT,CATSRGGGAGHEKLFF
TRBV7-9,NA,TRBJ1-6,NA,TGTGCCAGCAGCGAAGACAGGTCCTATAATTCACCCCTCCACTTT,CASSEDRSYNSPLHF
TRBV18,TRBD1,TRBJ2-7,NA,TGTGCCAGCTCACCACAGAATAGGGACAGGGGAGCCTCCTACGAGCAGTACTTC,CASSPQNRDRGASYEQYF
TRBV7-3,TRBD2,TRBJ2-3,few,TGTGCCAGCAGCTTAAGGGGTAGCGGGGGGCATACGCAGTATTTT,CASSLRGSGGHTQYF
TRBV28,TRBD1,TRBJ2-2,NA,TGTGCCAGCAGGACAGGGGGCATCGGGGAGCTGTTTTTT,CASRTGGIGELFF
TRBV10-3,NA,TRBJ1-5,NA,TGTGCCATCAGTGAAGAGCGGGGGCAGCCCCAGCATTTT,CAISEERGQPQHF
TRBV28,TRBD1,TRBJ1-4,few,TGTGCCAGCAGAAAGGGGACAGTAGGTGAAAAACTGTTTTTT,CASRKGTVGEKLFF
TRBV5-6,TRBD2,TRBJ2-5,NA,TGTGCCAGCAGCTTGGGACGGGGGGGCTCAGAGACCCAGTACTTC,CASSLGRGGSETQYF
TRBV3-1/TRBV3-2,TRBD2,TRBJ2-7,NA,TGTGCCAGCAGCCCAGGGACTAGCCGCGAGCAGTACTTC,CASSPGTSREQYF
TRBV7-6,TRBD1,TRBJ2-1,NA,TGTGCCAGCAGCTTAGCTTACGCCCAGCCCCTGACAGGGCCCAGCAATGAGCAGTTCTTC,CASSLAYAQPLTGPSNEQFF
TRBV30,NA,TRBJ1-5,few,TGTGCCTGGAGTGCCACTGGGACGCCGGGAGCCCAGCCCCAGCATTTT,CAWSATGTPGAQPQHF
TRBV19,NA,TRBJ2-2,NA,TGTGCCAGTAGTATAGCAGGAGGGAACACCGGGGAGCTGTTTTTT,CASSIAGGNTGELFF
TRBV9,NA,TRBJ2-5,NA,TGTGCCAGCCACGGGGGTATGATGGAGACCCAGTACTTC,CASHGGMMETQYF
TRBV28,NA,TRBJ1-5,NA,TGTGCCAGCAGTTCGGACATTCAAAGGAATCAGCCCCAGCATTTT,CASSSDIQRNQPQHF
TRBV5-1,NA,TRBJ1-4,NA,TGCGCCAGCAGCTTGGAGAGCGGGACGGCAAAACTGTTTTTT,CASSLESGTAKLFF